This TCR beta chain was found in a study of response to subunit inactivated influenza vaccine. Study findings and constraints: The authors suggested that every seasonal influenza vaccination recruits few new T cells.

The CDR3 is 14 amino acids. Trimming stripped 8 bases from V and 6 bases from J, with 20 bases between. Germline V gene data show CDR1 as MNHNS and CDR2 as SASEGT. Details on this clonotype: The target antigen is unknown.

TCRdb re-called the RT-PCR reads with MiXCR, one entry per CDR3 protein. The sample carries more than 700,000 distinct CDR3 sequences, less than 25% recorded once. Sample: PBMCs from blood, taken roughly 5 days after vaccination. The J gene is TRBJ2-7, the V gene TRBV6-1, with D maybe TRBD1 (6 bases). This TCR came from a man aged 45-65 years who received an inactivated influenza vaccine. This CDR3 is CASDNGRGRGEQYF. CDR3 DNA: TGTGCCAGCGACAACGGCAGGGGAAGAGGCGAGCAGTACTTC.